These 10 T cell receptor beta chains share one sample of origin, sequenced in a study of T cell responses to AZD1222 COVID-19 vaccine. The assay was immunoSEQ multiplex PCR, and TCRdb's table has in-frame clones only and misses some. The sample includes approximately 160,000 clones, about 90% seen only once; the top ten take 4.5% to 6.5%. The specimen was peripheral blood, collected on day 0 of AZD1222 vaccination. The receptors come from an adult in good health.

This chain links TRBV18 with TRBJ1-5; 10 bases line up with TRBD1. Germline CDR1 is KGHSH and CDR2 is LQKENI. The V and J ends lost 3 bases and 7 bases, in that order; junction bases with no gene match: 6. This CDR3 has 15 amino acids. In nucleotides, the CDR3 is TGTGCCAGCTCACCCGAGACAGGGGGCGTGCAGCCCCAGCATTTT. It is translated as CASSPETGGVQPQHF.

The gene calls are TRBV15 and TRBJ1-4; 7 bases align to TRBD1. The CDR3 has 14 residues. J gave up 3 bases and V 7 bases, and 5 bases lay outside the gene matches. Germline CDR1 is LNHNV and CDR2 is YYDKDF (reference sequence). Written as DNA, the CDR3 is TGTGCCACCAATCCGGGACAGTCTAATGAAAAACTGTTTTTT. Translation: CATNPGQSNEKLFF.

The gene calls are TRBV28 and TRBJ1-5; tentative D call: TRBD1 (6 bases). With 4 bases removed from V and 10 bases from J, the gap between germline ends came to 20 bases. Germline V gives CDR1 MDHEN, CDR2 SYDVKM. The CDR3 is 15 residues long. CDR3 protein: CASSSPGQRDDPQHF. CDR3 bases: TGTGCCAGCAGTTCCCCCGGACAGAGGGATGACCCCCAGCATTTT.

V usage is TRBV7-2 and J usage is TRBJ1-5; TRBD1 is a possible D gene (6 bases). V lost 7 bases, J lost 4 bases, and 11 bases lay in between. This CDR3 spans 13 amino acids. The germline CDR1 and CDR2 sequences are SGHTA and FQGNSA. This chain's CDR3 is CASTGQINQPQHF. The CDR3 DNA reads as TGTGCCAGCACCGGACAGATTAATCAGCCCCAGCATTTT. Full variable domain (rest looked up from reference TRBV7-2 and TRBJ1-5): GAGVSQSPSNKVTEKGKDVELRCDPISGHTALYWYRQSLGQGLEFLIYFQGNSAPDKSGLPSDRFSAERTGGSVSTLTIQRTQQEDSAVYLCASTGQINQPQHFGDGTRLSIL.

The genes are TRBV6-8 and TRBJ1-6, with D perhaps matching TRBD1 (6 bases). The CDR3 contains 16 residues. Germline CDR1 and CDR2: MNHGY and SAAAGT. V lost 3 bases to trimming and J lost 7 bases, with 16 bases between them. In nucleotides, the CDR3 is TGTGCCAGCAGTTATGCGCTCCGGGGGGGCAATTCACCCCTCCACTTT. It is translated as CASSYALRGGNSPLHF.

Points on this clone: The junction differs from germline at one of its ends, possibly a read error. The chain has TRBV5-5 and TRBJ2-3; maybe TRBD2 (7 bases). The CDR3 consists of 12 residues. In germline, CDR1 is SGHKS, CDR2 YYEKEE (reference sequence). The DNA of the CDR3 is TGTGCCAGCAGCTTGCCCCCTGTGGCGGGGGCTTTT. Residues: CASSLPPVAGAF.

This clone was seen just once. CDR3 region: CASSRNGLAGGPKEQYF. CDR3 DNA sequence: TGTGCCAGCAGCCGAAACGGCCTGGCGGGAGGGCCTAAAGAGCAGTACTTC. The chain employs TRBV4-2 and TRBJ2-7, with TRBD2 identical over 9 bases. V was pared by 4 bases and J by 7 bases, with 17 bases of the junction left unmatched. The germline gives CDR1 LGHNA, CDR2 YNFKEQ. This CDR3 region has 17 residues.

The chain links TRBV9 to TRBJ2-2; TRBD2 aligns across 9 bases. V was clipped by 2 bases and J by 4 bases; unmatched bases: 6. The CDR3 runs to 16 residues. Germline CDR1 is SGDLS and CDR2 is YYNGEE. The CDR3 sequence: CASSVGLADFTGELFF. The CDR3 coding sequence is TGTGCCAGCAGCGTGGGACTAGCAGACTTCACCGGGGAGCTGTTTTTT.

The rearrangement links TRBV9 to TRBJ1-5, with D maybe TRBD1 (5 bases). The CDR3 has 20 residues. Germline assignment: CDR1 SGDLS and CDR2 YYNGEE. The V end was cut by 0 bases, the J end by 1 base, with 23 bases between. The CDR3 nucleotides read TGTGCCAGCAGCGTAGCCCTCTTGCTCCAACACAGGTACAGCAATCAGCCCCAGCATTTT. This codes for CASSVALLLQHRYSNQPQHF.

The gene calls are TRBV7-9 and TRBJ2-1; 8 bases fit TRBD2. From germline, CDR1 is SEHNR and CDR2 FQNEAQ (reference sequence). Trimming at V came to 3 bases and at J to 6 bases, leaving 19 bases not matched to a gene. The CDR3 totals 19 residues. The CDR3 DNA is TGTGCCAGCAGCTTCCCGGGTAGCGGGACCCATGGACTAGGCAATGAGCAGTTCTTC. It translates to CASSFPGSGTHGLGNEQFF.